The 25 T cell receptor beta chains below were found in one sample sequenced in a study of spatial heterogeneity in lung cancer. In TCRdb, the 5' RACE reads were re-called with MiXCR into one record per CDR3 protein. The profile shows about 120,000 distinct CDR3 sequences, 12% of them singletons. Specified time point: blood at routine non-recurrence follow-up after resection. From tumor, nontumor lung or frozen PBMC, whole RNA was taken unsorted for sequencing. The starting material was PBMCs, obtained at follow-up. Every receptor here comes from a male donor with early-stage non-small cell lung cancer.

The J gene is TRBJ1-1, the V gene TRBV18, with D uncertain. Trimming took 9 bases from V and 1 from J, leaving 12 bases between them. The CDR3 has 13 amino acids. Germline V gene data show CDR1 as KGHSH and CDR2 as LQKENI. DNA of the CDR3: TGTGCCAGTGAAGAGAGCAGGAACACTGAAGCTTTCTTT. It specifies CASEESRNTEAFF.

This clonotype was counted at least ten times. CDR3 in amino acids: CATSRDGGKEQFF. The DNA of the CDR3 is TGTGCCACCAGCAGAGATGGGGGAAAGGAGCAGTTCTTC. The chain joins TRBV15 to TRBJ2-1; tentatively, D is TRBD1 or TRBD2 (5 bases each). CDR1 is LNHNV, CDR2 YYDKDF, per germline (reference sequence). The CDR3 length is 13 residues. Trimming pared 0 bases from V and 10 bases from J, leaving 10 bases between.

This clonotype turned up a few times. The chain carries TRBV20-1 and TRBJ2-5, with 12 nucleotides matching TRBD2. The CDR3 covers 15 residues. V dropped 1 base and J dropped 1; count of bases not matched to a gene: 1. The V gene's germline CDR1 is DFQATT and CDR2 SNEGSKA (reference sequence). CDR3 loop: CSARGLAGVQETQYF. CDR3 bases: TGCAGTGCTAGAGGACTAGCGGGGGTCCAAGAGACCCAGTACTTC.

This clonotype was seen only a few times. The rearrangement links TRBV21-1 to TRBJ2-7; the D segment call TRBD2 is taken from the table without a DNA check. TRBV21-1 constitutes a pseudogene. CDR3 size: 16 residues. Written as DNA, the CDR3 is TGTGCCAGCAGTAAACCCCACGGACTTCGTCGCTACGAGCAGTACTTC. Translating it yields CASSKPHGLRRYEQYF.

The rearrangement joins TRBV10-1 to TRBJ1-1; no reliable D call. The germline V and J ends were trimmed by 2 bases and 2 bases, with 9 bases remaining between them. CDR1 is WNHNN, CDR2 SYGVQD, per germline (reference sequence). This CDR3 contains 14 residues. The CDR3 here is CASSEQAHNTEAFF. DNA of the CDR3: TGCGCCAGCAGTGAGCAGGCTCACAACACTGAAGCTTTCTTT.

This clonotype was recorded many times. The CDR3 is CSARRPDDSPLHF. DNA for the CDR3: TGCAGTGCTAGACGACCCGACGATTCACCCCTCCACTTT. The rearrangement uses TRBV20-1 and TRBJ1-6; no clear D. The germline V gene has CDR1 DFQATT and CDR2 SNEGSKA (reference sequence). V was shortened by 2 bases and J by 8 bases, with 10 bases between the two germline ends. The CDR3 contains 13 residues.

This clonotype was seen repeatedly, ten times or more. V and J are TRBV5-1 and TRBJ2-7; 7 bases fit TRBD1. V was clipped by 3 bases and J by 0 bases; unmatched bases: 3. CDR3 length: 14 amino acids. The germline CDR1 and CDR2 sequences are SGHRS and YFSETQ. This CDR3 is CASSWDRSSYEQYF. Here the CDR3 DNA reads TGCGCCAGCAGCTGGGACAGAAGCTCCTACGAGCAGTACTTC.

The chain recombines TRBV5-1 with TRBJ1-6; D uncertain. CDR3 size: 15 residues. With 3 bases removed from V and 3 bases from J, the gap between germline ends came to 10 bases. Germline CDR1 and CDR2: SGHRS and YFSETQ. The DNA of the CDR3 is TGCGCCAGCAGCTCCAATCGGGGCTATAATTCACCCCTCCACTTT. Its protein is CASSSNRGYNSPLHF.

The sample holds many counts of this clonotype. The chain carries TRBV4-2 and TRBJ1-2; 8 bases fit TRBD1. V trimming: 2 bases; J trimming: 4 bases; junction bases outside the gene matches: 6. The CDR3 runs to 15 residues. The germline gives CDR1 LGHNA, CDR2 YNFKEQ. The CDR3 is CASSQRGQDLYGYTF. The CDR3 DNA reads TGTGCCAGCAGCCAAAGGGGACAGGATCTCTATGGCTACACCTTC.

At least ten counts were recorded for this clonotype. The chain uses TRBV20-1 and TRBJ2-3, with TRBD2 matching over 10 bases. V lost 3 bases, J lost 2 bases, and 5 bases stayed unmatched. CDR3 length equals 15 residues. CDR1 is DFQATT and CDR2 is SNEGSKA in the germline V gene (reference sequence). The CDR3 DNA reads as TGCAGTGCTAGTTATAGCGGGGGGTACACAGATACGCAGTATTTT. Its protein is CSASYSGGYTDTQYF.

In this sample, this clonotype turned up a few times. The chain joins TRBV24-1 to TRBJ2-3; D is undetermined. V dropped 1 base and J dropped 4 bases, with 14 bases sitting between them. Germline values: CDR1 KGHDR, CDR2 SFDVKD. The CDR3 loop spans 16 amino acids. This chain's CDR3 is CATSDFGTDGADTQYF. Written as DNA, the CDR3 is TGTGCCACCAGTGATTTCGGCACAGATGGGGCAGATACGCAGTATTTT.

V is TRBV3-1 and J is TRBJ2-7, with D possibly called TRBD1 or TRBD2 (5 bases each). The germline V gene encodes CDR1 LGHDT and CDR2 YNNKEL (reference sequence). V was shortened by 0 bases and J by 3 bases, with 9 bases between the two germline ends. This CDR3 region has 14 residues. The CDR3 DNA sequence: TGTGCCAGCAGCCAAGAGGGACGGTACTACGAGCAGTACTTC. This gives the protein CASSQEGRYYEQYF.

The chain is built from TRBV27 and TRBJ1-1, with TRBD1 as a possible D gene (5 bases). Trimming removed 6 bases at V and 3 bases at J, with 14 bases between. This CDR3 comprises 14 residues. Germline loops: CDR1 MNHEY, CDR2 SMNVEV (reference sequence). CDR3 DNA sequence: TGTGCCAGCAGCCTGAGAGGGGCGTACACTGAAGCTTTCTTT. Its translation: CASSLRGAYTEAFF.

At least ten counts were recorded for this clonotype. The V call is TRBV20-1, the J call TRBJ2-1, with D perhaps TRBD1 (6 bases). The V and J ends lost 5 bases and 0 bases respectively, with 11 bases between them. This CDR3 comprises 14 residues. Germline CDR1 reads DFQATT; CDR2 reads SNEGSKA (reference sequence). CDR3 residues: CSAGQSSSYNEQFF. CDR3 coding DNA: TGCAGTGCTGGACAGTCGAGCTCCTACAATGAGCAGTTCTTC.

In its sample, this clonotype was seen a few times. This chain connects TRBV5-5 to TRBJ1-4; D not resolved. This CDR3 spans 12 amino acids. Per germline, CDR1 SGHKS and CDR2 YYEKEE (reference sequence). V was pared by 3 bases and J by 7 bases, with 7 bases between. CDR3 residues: CASSSLGEKLFF. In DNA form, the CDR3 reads TGTGCCAGCAGCTCTCTAGGTGAAAAACTGTTTTTT.

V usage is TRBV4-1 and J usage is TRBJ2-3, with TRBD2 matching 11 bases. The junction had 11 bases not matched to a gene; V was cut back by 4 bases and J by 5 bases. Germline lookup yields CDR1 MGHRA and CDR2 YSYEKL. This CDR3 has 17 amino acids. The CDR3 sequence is CASSPQGSGGGLDTQYF. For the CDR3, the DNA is TGCGCCAGCAGCCCCCAAGGTAGCGGGGGGGGCTTAGATACGCAGTATTTT.

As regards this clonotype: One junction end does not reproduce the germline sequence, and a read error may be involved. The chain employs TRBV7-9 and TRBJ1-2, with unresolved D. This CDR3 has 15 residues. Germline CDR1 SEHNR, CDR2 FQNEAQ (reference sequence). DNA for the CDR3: TGTGCCAGCAGCTCTACCGGACGGCAGTACTATGGCCACACCTTC. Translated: CASSSTGRQYYGHTF.

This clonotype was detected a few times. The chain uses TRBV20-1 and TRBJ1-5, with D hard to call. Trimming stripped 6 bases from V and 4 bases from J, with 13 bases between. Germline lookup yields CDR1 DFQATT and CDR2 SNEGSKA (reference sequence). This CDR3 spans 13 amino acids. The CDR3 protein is CSAPLWENQPQHF. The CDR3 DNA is TGCAGTGCCCCCCTGTGGGAGAATCAGCCCCAGCATTTT.

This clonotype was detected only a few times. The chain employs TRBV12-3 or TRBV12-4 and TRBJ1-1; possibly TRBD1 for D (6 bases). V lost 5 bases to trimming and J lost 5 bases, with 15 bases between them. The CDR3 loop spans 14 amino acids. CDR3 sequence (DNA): TGTGCCAGCAGTCCAAACAGGGAAGGAACTGAAGCTTTCTTT. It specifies CASSPNREGTEAFF.

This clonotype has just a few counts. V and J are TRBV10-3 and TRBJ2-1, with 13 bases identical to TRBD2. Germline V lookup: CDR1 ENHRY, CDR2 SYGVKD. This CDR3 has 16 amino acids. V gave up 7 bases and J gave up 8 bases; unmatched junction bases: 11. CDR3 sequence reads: CAITESLAGGRDEQFF. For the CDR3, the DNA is TGTGCCATCACTGAATCACTAGCGGGGGGGCGCGATGAGCAGTTCTTC.

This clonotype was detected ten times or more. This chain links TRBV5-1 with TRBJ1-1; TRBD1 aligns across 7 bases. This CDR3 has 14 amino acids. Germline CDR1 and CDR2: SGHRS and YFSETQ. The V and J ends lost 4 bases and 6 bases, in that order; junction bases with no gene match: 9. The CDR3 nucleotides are TGCGCCAGCAGCCACGAAAACAGGGGCGCTGAAGCTTTCTTT. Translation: CASSHENRGAEAFF.

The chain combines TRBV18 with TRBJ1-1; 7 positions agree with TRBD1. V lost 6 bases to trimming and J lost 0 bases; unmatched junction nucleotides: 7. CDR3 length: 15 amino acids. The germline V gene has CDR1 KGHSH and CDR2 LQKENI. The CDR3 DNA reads TGTGCCAGCTCCTTTACAGGGGACATGAACACTGAAGCTTTCTTT. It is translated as CASSFTGDMNTEAFF.

The CDR3: CASSWEGALIYGYTF. The CDR3 DNA follows: TGTGCCAGCAGCTGGGAGGGGGCGTTGATCTATGGCTACACCTTC. V gene TRBV7-2 combines with J gene TRBJ1-2; 7 bases map to TRBD1. From germline, CDR1 is SGHTA and CDR2 FQGNSA. This CDR3 spans 15 amino acids. J was trimmed by 4 bases and V by 4 bases; bases with no gene match: 9.

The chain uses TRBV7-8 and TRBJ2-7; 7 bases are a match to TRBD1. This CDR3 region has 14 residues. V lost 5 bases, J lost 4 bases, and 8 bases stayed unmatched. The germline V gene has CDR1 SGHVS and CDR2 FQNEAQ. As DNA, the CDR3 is TGTGCCAGCAGCCCGAGCAGACAGGGATACGAGCAGTACTTC. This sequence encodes CASSPSRQGYEQYF.

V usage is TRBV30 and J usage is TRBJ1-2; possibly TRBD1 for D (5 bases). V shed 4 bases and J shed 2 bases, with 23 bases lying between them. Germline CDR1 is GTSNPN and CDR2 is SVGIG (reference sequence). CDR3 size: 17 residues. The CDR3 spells CAWNALNRDVANYGYTF. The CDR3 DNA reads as TGTGCCTGGAACGCTCTTAATAGGGACGTCGCAAACTATGGCTACACCTTC.